This TCR beta chain derives from a study of tumor and adjacent non-tumor tissue in lung cancer (dated by TCRdb to between 2017 and 2018). In the study overall: Patients with adenocarcinoma (about twelve), squamous cell carcinoma (2) and small cell lung cancer (1) were included in the cohort. The 15 enrolled patients, of whom around ten were men and 5 were women, were aged about 30 to 80 years and were diagnosed with TNM stage I to III disease. In total, sequencing yielded 125,075,908 productive TCRbeta reads, which works out to an average of approximately 4.1 million reads per sample. Using bulk TCRbeta repertoires from approximately 15 lung cancer patients, the study set lung tumor tissue side by side with matched distant non-tumor lung tissue. TCRbeta CDR3 sequencing was performed on about 30 paired specimens, with one tumor sample and one normal lung sample collected per patient. Study-wide conclusions, independent of this receptor: With only roughly 14 patients in the cohort, the authors noted that larger samples and more detailed clinical data are needed. Tumor tissue showed significantly greater TCR diversity (inverse Simpson) than normal lung tissue (approximately 400 vs 170, P = 0.0075, Mann-Whitney U test). Peripheral blood was not sequenced, so blood TCRbeta repertoires were not examined in the lung cancer patients of the study. TCR diversity was significantly higher in younger patients, and greater tumor TCR diversity was associated with shorter overall survival and shorter disease-free survival. The sequencing platform is not named in the methods, and unique molecular identifiers are not mentioned. The top 100 clones accounted for a significantly larger cumulative portion of the repertoire in normal lung than in tumor tissue.

This clonotype was detected a few times. The clone's antigen remains unknown. A much larger clone differs by one base, so this may be a read error. CDR1 SGHVS and CDR2 FQNEAQ are derived from the germline V gene. The cysteine opens and the phenylalanine closes a CDR3 of 17 amino acids. Only the CDR3 portion is preserved as DNA: 51 bases, with reading frame beginning at the first base. RNA was extracted from bulk unsorted tissue and checked for quality with a NanoDrop ND-1000 and an Agilent 2100. Donors were newly diagnosed lung cancer patients admitted for thoracic surgery in China between August and November 2014, without prior chemotherapy. Patients who had received previous radiotherapy or chemotherapy, or who had another concurrent cancer, were excluded from the study. Surgical tissue pieces of roughly 1-2.2 cm3 were preserved in RNAlater solution and were kept at -80 degrees C until use. Receptor amplification or capture employed multiplex PCR. Sequencing was performed on an Illumina HiSeq 2500. TCRbeta libraries were constructed through three rounds of nested PCR with primers (Table S4) according to protocols modified from ARM-PCR. Before sequencing, PCR products of 200-500 bp were cut from the gel and purified using the QIAquick gel extraction kit. The original pipeline was this. Trimmomatic was used to clean the reads, FLASH merged the cleaned reads into complete CDR3 sequences, and MiTCR assigned the sequences to V(D)J germline segments. Clonal diversity was calculated as the inverse Simpson's index using VDJtools. In-frame sequences without a premature stop codon were defined as productive reads. In TCRdb, the public reads were trimmed at Q25 with fastp and aligned with MiXCR, with productive beta chains retained. Rows are combined by CDR3 protein, so each entry shows the most common genes and DNA. These V and J calls rely on TCRdb rather than the paper's analysis. A total of 100,000 to 150,000 distinct CDR3 sequences appear in this sample, 66% of them only once. The ten largest clones add up to roughly 13% of the sample.

The chain joins TRBV7-8 to TRBJ2-2, with the identity of the D gene unclear. The sample was lung tumor tissue. The source of this sequence is a man aged 30 to 39 with non-small cell lung cancer. This receptor carries the CDR3 CASSLVGRYSNAGELFF. The nucleotide sequence is given as TGTGCCAGCAGCTTAGTAGGACGGTATTCGAACGCCGGGGAGCTGTTTTTT.